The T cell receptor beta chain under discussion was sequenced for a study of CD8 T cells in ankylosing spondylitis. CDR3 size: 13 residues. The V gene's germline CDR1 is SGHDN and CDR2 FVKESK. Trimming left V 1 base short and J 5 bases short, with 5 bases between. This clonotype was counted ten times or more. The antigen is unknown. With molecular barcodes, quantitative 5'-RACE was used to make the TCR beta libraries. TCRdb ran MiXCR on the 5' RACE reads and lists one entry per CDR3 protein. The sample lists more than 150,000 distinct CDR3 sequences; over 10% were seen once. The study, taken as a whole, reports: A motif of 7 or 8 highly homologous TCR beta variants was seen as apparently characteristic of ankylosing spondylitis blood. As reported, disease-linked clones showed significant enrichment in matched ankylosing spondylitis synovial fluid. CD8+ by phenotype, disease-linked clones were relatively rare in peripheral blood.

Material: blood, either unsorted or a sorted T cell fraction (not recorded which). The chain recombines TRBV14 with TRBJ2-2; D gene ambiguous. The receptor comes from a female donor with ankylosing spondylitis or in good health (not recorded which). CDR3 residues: CASSQVRTGELFF. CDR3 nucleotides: TGTGCCAGCAGCCAAGTCCGGACCGGGGAGCTGTTTTTT.